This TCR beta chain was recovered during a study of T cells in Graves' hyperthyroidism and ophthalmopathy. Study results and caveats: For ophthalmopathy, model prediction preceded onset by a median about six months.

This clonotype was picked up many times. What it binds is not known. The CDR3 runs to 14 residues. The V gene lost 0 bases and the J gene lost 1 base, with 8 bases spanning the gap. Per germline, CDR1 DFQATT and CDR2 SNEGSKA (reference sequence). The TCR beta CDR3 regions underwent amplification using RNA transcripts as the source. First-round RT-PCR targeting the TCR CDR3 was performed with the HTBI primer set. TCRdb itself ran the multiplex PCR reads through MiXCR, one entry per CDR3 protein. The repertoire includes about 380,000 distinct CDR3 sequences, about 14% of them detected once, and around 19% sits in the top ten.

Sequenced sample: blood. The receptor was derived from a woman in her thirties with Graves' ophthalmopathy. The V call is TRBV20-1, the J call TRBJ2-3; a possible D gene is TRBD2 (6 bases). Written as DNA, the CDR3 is TGCAGTGCTAGAGATCCGGGGGGCACAGATACGCAGTATTTT. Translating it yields CSARDPGGTDTQYF.